Listed below are T cell receptor beta chains from one sample, sequenced in a study of blood T cell repertoires in COVID-19. The assay was immunoSEQ multiplex PCR, and TCRdb's table has in-frame clones only and misses some. This sample yields fewer than 250,000 clones, of which about 82% are seen a single time; approximately 2% belongs to the top ten. Sequencing was carried out using PBMCs or T cells enriched from blood (not recorded which). The receptors come from a woman aged 50 to 60 who had recovered from COVID-19. Both conserved end residues are trimmed from each CDR3. Each record gives: J gene, V gene, CDR3 protein.

>TRBJ1-1|TRBV19
ASSLEGGRAF
>TRBJ2-2|TRBV29-1
SVRDRGYTGELF
>TRBJ1-5|TRBV6-1
ASSEWQSQPQH
>TRBJ2-2|TRBV7-6
ASSAEQGAFAGELF
>TRBJ2-5|TRBV4-2
ASSRQRGDQETQY
>TRBJ1-4|TRBV6-1
ASSEIGQGVATNEKLF
>TRBJ2-1|TRBV5-1
ASSWGTRGEQF
>TRBJ1-6|TRBV4-3
ASSQYLSGSPLH
>TRBJ2-6|TRBV7-3
ASSTGLVTGANVLT
>TRBJ1-5|TRBV28
ASRQGTQPQH
>TRBJ2-1|TRBV18
ASSPFADISYNEQF
>TRBJ1-2|TRBV9
ASSPWVGPTNYGYT
>TRBJ2-7|TRBV27
ASSYDRGGEQY
>TRBJ2-1|TRBV13
ASSLGFSGLALNEQF
>TRBJ2-7|TRBV4-1
ASGGRTGQTYEQY
>TRBJ1-1|TRBV28
ASTGNRNTEAF
>TRBJ1-1|TRBV20-1
RTVLNTEAF
>TRBJ2-5|TRBV7-6
ASSPGGLAGFQETQY
>TRBJ1-6|TRBV7-4
ASSLSGFSSYNSPLH
>TRBJ2-3|TRBV6-1
ASSDADTQY
>TRBJ1-2|TRBV5-6
ASSLVQGARYGYT
>TRBJ2-3|TRBV5-1
ASSLGNGRSTDTQY
>TRBJ2-2|TRBV15
ATSNRKGGPNTGELF
>TRBJ2-7|TRBV29-1
SVEDRTSEGYEQY
>TRBJ1-3|TRBV19
ASTVGALSGNTIY
>TRBJ1-3|TRBV9
ASSASGGSGNTIY
>TRBJ2-7|TRBV2
ASDPGHSSYEQY
>TRBJ2-7|TRBV19
ASSGGTKSYEQY
>TRBJ2-1|TRBV5-6
ASSLVPGNEQF
>TRBJ2-7|TRBV6-2/TRBV6-3
ASSSQSSYEQY
>TRBJ1-1|TRBV2
ASSRRISAEAF
>TRBJ1-6|TRBV6-5
ASGLVRVNSPLH
>TRBJ2-7|TRBV29-1
SGAGTGVNEQY
>TRBJ2-2|TRBV7-6
ASSRTSGGNTGELF
>TRBJ1-5|TRBV6-5
ASATRGGGQPQH
>TRBJ2-7|TRBV6-2/TRBV6-3
ASSPRPRRGIGSYEQY
>TRBJ2-3|TRBV6-2/TRBV6-3
ASSYLLEPTDTQY
>TRBJ2-1|TRBV3-1/TRBV3-2
ASSPKRSGGSYNEQF
>TRBJ2-3|TRBV3-1/TRBV3-2
ASSQVIGRGARTSTDTQY
>TRBJ2-2|TRBV15
ATSRDRGEELF
>TRBJ1-2|TRBV2
ASSVEGWSYGYT
>TRBJ2-1|TRBV4-1
ASSHVPSGGAVYEQF
>TRBJ1-2|TRBV19
ASRVGTGRISLLGGYT
>TRBJ2-1|TRBV28
ASSLGGPKYEQF
>TRBJ2-2|TRBV25-1
ASIRAGDTGELF
>TRBJ1-4|TRBV6-5
ASSLTPGDSEKLF
>TRBJ1-2|TRBV18
ASSGDRTNYGYT
>TRBJ1-1|TRBV5-1
ASSLYGGGTEAF
>TRBJ1-5|TRBV9
ASSGDRGNQPQH
>TRBJ2-4|TRBV19
ASRVTSGGIKNIQY
>TRBJ2-1|TRBV12-3/TRBV12-4
ASSGREVDEQF
>TRBJ1-1|TRBV4-1
ASSQAPVMNTEAF
>TRBJ2-5|TRBV28
ATPGRTKKETQY
>TRBJ1-2|TRBV4-3
ASSLARSAGLVYGYT
>TRBJ2-7|TRBV7-2
ASSWTSGGLYEQY
>TRBJ2-3|TRBV5-1
ASSLGLAGGVGTDTQY
>TRBJ2-7|TRBV7-2
ASSLIFTGGSYEQY